The sequence of this T cell receptor (beta chain) was determined in a study of blood T cell repertoires in COVID-19. Study context: PBMCs, B-cell-depleted T cells, or T cells provided the cDNA or gDNA that made up the material.

Using immunoSEQ multiplex PCR, the repertoire was profiled, and TCRdb retains in-frame clones only, with some absent. The sample carries roughly 200,000 clones, 83% recorded once. The cohort comprised adults aged roughly 18 to 95 years residing in about two dozen US areas. Trimming cost V 5 bases and J 9 bases; bases outside gene matches: 7. Germline CDR1 and CDR2: LNHDA and SQIVND (reference sequence). The CDR3 sequence is 15 residues long. This clonotype was sampled from a woman in her forties or fifties who had been exposed to COVID-19. The V and J genes are TRBV19 and TRBJ1-6; 10 bases align to TRBD1. The sequenced material came from PBMCs or T cells enriched from blood (not recorded which). In DNA form, the CDR3 reads TGTGCCAGTAGTCTGGACAGGGGGAAGGGTTCACCCCTCCACTTT. It codes for CASSLDRGKGSPLHF.